These 15 T cell receptor beta chains were sequenced from one sample in a study of T cells in narcolepsy (dated by TCRdb to 2016 to 2019). The method behind the library was the immunoSEQ multiplex PCR assay. In its TCRdb copy, this immuneACCESS table keeps in-frame sequences only and misses some clones. Where compared with another copy, unresolved V genes explain less than half of these, and the others have no known cause. The sample data list tens of thousands of clones, and around 87% of these were observed just once. The ten largest clones add up to around 0.92% of the sample. Sequenced sample: memory (CD45RA-) CD4+ T cells from blood. The intended sense of this specimen's cell subset or site label: memory T cells sorted ex vivo from peripheral blood. These receptors originate from a human donor in good health.

The chain has TRBV19 and TRBJ2-7, with D perhaps assigned TRBD1 or TRBD2 (5 bases each). From germline, CDR1 is LNHDA and CDR2 SQIVND (reference sequence). Trimming removed 6 bases at V and 4 bases at J, with 13 bases between. This CDR3 spans 13 amino acids. The CDR3 is CASRGDQTYEQYF. The CDR3 DNA reads TGTGCCAGTAGGGGGGACCAGACGTACGAGCAGTACTTC.

This sequence joins TRBV5-6 and TRBJ2-2, with TRBD2 matching 13 bases. Germline V gene data show CDR1 as SGHDT and CDR2 as YYEEEE. The CDR3 extends over 17 amino acids. V lost 3 bases and J lost 4; bases outside the gene matches: 6. The DNA for the CDR3 is TGTGCCAGCAGCTCCCCGGGACTAGCGGGGTCCACCGGGGAGCTGTTTTTT. It translates to CASSSPGLAGSTGELFF.

As for this clone: One junction end disagrees with the germline gene, perhaps due to a read error. This chain links TRBV4-1 with TRBJ2-2; 7 nucleotides align to TRBD2. CDR1 is MGHRA, CDR2 YSYEKL, per germline. There are 15 residues in the CDR3. CDR3 protein: CASRSHPSGTGELFF. CDR3 coding DNA: TGTGCCAGCAGGAGTCATCCTAGCGGCACCGGGGAGCTGTTTTTT.

The V and J genes are TRBV7-3 and TRBJ1-1; TRBD1 matches at 7 bases. V dropped 5 bases and J dropped 6; count of bases not matched to a gene: 9. Germline values: CDR1 SGHTA, CDR2 FQGTGA. CDR3 length: 14 residues. The CDR3 loop is CASSLRQGSPEAFF. In DNA, the CDR3 is TGTGCCAGCAGCCTCCGACAGGGTAGTCCTGAAGCTTTCTTT.

CDR3 in amino acids: CASSFYSGGTDTQYF. CDR3 DNA: TGTGCCAGCAGTTTTTATAGCGGGGGCACAGATACGCAGTATTTT. The rearrangement joins TRBV27 to TRBJ2-3; 8 bases line up with TRBD2. The trim removed 3 bases at V and 1 base at J, leaving 3 bases unmatched. Germline loops: CDR1 MNHEY, CDR2 SMNVEV (reference sequence). The CDR3 totals 15 residues.

The chain carries TRBV4-2 and TRBJ2-3; TRBD1 matches at 7 bases. V gave up 2 bases and J gave up 5 bases; unmatched junction bases: 7. Germline V gene data show CDR1 as LGHNA and CDR2 as YNFKEQ. CDR3 length: 15 amino acids. The DNA for the CDR3 is TGTGCCAGCAGCCAACTTCGACAGGGTGGAGATACGCAGTATTTT. Translation gives CASSQLRQGGDTQYF.

The chain combines TRBV10-3 with TRBJ1-5, with TRBD1 as a possible D gene (6 bases). CDR1 is ENHRY and CDR2 is SYGVKD in the germline V gene. V lost 9 bases and J 4 bases, leaving 10 bases between the germline ends. There are 12 residues in the CDR3. Here the CDR3 reads CAMAGENQPQHF. The CDR3, as DNA: TGTGCCATGGCAGGGGAAAATCAGCCCCAGCATTTT.

The chain links TRBV7-3 to TRBJ2-1; D is possibly TRBD1 (5 bases). Germline lookup yields CDR1 SGHTA and CDR2 FQGTGA. The CDR3 covers 13 residues. The V and J ends lost 5 bases and 3 bases respectively, with 8 bases between them. The CDR3 protein is CASSPDNYNEQFF. CDR3 nucleotides: TGTGCCAGCAGCCCGGACAACTACAATGAGCAGTTCTTC.

The chain couples TRBV4-3 to TRBJ2-1, with TRBD2 matching over 10 bases. Germline values: CDR1 LGHNA, CDR2 YSLEER. The CDR3 length is 16 residues. The J segment lost 4 bases and the V segment lost 1 base, leaving 4 bases of the junction unmatched. The CDR3 nucleotides are TGCGCCAGCAGCCAAGCGTCACTAGCGGGATACAATGAGCAGTTCTTC. This gives the protein CASSQASLAGYNEQFF.

The chain recombines TRBV18 with TRBJ2-7; 8 bases match TRBD1. The CDR3 has 15 residues. The germline gives CDR1 KGHSH, CDR2 LQKENI. With V trimmed by 3 bases and J by 0 bases, 4 bases remained unmatched. CDR3: CASSPDRELSYEQYF. CDR3 in DNA: TGTGCCAGCTCACCGGACAGGGAACTCTCCTACGAGCAGTACTTC.

As DNA, the CDR3 is TGTGCCAGTAGTGTCGGGGGCCTGGGTTTGGAAAAACTGTTTTTT. Protein: CASSVGGLGLEKLFF. The chain has TRBV19 and TRBJ1-4, with D possibly being TRBD1 (6 bases). Germline-derived CDR1 and CDR2 are LNHDA and SQIVND (reference sequence). The V gene lost 5 bases and the J gene lost 8 bases, with 18 bases spanning the gap. The CDR3 consists of 15 residues.

The chain joins TRBV4-3 to TRBJ2-3; D perhaps matches TRBD2 (6 bases). With 0 bases removed from V and 2 bases from J, the gap between germline ends came to 15 bases. The CDR3 covers 17 residues. Germline CDR1 LGHNA, CDR2 YSLEER. In DNA, the CDR3 is TGCGCCAGCAGCCAAGATGGGGCGAGCGGGCACACAGATACGCAGTATTTT. Protein sequence: CASSQDGASGHTDTQYF.

The chain has TRBV5-8 and TRBJ2-4; D may be TRBD2 (6 bases). Trimming pared 5 bases from V and 0 bases from J, leaving 21 bases between. This CDR3 is 18 amino acids long. Germline-derived CDR1 and CDR2 are SGHTS and YDEGEE. CDR3 nucleotide sequence: TGTGCCAGCAGTCATAGACTAGAGACCGGTAAAGCCAAAAACATTCAGTACTTC. This codes for CASSHRLETGKAKNIQYF.

CDR3 residues: CATTTSGYQPQHF. As DNA, the CDR3 is TGTGCCACTACTACAAGTGGTTATCAGCCCCAGCATTTT. This chain connects TRBV19 to TRBJ1-5; D remains ambiguous. CDR1 and CDR2 from the germline V gene are LNHDA and SQIVND (reference sequence). The CDR3 is 13 residues long. Trimming took 10 bases from V and 5 from J, leaving 15 bases between them.

This chain links TRBV6-6 with TRBJ1-6, with D possibly being TRBD1 (5 bases). Germline V gene data show CDR1 as MNHNY and CDR2 as SVGAGI (reference sequence). There are 14 residues in the CDR3. Trimming removed 7 bases from V and 8 bases from J, with 15 bases in between. The CDR3 protein is CASTQGLGDSPLHF. The CDR3 DNA follows: TGTGCCAGCACCCAGGGCCTAGGAGATTCACCCCTCCACTTT.